This T cell receptor (beta chain) was sequenced for a study of T cells in localized non-small cell lung cancer. The study's findings and limits: Among blood samples, higher T cell density accompanied longer overall survival. Uninvolved adjacent lung had more T cell clonality than any other tissue, topping tumor.

This clone is categorized as large (0.1 to 1%). The antigen is unknown. The assay was immunoSEQ multiplex PCR, and TCRdb's table has in-frame clones only and misses some. The table includes 950 to 1,500 clones, more than 25% detected once. Adjacent lung samples, free of atypia, were obtained at least 2 cm from the tumor margin. Sample: normal lung tissue next to the tumor, taken before any cancer treatment. The clonotype comes from a female donor aged 60 or older with stage II lung adenocarcinoma.

The CDR3: CSVVRGTLNEQFF. CDR3 coding DNA: TGCAGCGTTGTTAGGGGGACACTCAATGAGCAGTTCTTC. This rearrangement joins TRBV29-1 to TRBJ2-1, with D perhaps TRBD1 (6 bases). Germline V gene lookup returns CDR1 SQVTM and CDR2 ANQGSEA. The CDR3 spans 13 residues. V lost 4 bases to trimming and J lost 6 bases, with 13 bases between them.